Each of the 5 T cell receptor beta chains below was sequenced from the same sample in a study of cytomegalovirus exposure and HLA in healthy donors. Vbeta (60) and Jbeta (13) primers were used in the PCR. The protocol was immunoSEQ multiplex PCR, while the TCRdb copy is restricted to in-frame clones and leaves out a portion. The top ten hold over 2.5% of the sample, which has roughly 140,000 clones, about four fifths seen once. Material: PBMCs. These TCRs come from a male donor in good health and CMV-seronegative.

The chain recombines TRBV5-1 with TRBJ1-4, with 11 bases matching TRBD1. The CDR3 has 17 residues. CDR1 SGHRS and CDR2 YFSETQ come from the germline V gene. V lost 4 bases and J lost 3; bases outside the gene matches: 8. The CDR3 DNA follows: TGCGCCAGCAGCCCGGGACAGGGGGTCTTCGCTAATGAAAAACTGTTTTTT. Translated, it gives CASSPGQGVFANEKLFF.

This chain joins TRBV28 and TRBJ1-1; D not resolved. Trimming removed 6 bases at V and 0 bases at J, with 11 bases between. Per germline, CDR1 MDHEN and CDR2 SYDVKM. The CDR3 is 14 amino acids. The CDR3 region is CASSSLQMNTEAFF. CDR3 DNA sequence: TGTGCCAGCAGCTCCCTACAGATGAACACTGAAGCTTTCTTT.

This clone appeared a few times. The rearrangement joins TRBV7-9 to TRBJ1-1; D gene uncertain. Germline V gene data show CDR1 as SEHNR and CDR2 as FQNEAQ (reference sequence). Trimming pared 5 bases from V and 0 bases from J, leaving 10 bases between. The CDR3 covers 14 residues. CDR3 protein: CASSAYTVNTEAFF. CDR3 nucleotides: TGTGCCAGCAGCGCCTATACAGTGAACACTGAAGCTTTCTTT.

V and J are TRBV4-3 and TRBJ2-7, with D possibly matching TRBD1 (5 bases). This CDR3 contains 15 residues. The V gene lost 0 bases and the J gene lost 5 bases, with 14 bases spanning the gap. Germline-derived CDR1 and CDR2 are LGHNA and YSLEER. The CDR3 reads CASSQETGRVNEQYF. The CDR3 DNA reads TGCGCCAGCAGCCAAGAAACCGGCAGGGTAAACGAGCAGTACTTC.

V usage is TRBV10-3 and J usage is TRBJ1-4, with a possible D match to TRBD1 (6 bases). The CDR3 loop spans 13 amino acids. V was trimmed by 10 bases and J by 8 bases, leaving 17 bases between them. Germline CDR1 is ENHRY and CDR2 is SYGVKD. The CDR3 sequence: CATQQGPVEKLFF. The CDR3, as DNA: TGTGCCACCCAACAGGGCCCTGTAGAAAAACTGTTTTTT.